What follows are 31 T cell receptor beta chains derived from one specimen sequenced in a study of blood T cell repertoires in COVID-19. Using immunoSEQ multiplex PCR, the repertoire was profiled, and TCRdb retains in-frame clones only, with some absent. The sample yields around 250,000 clones, roughly 80% seen once. What was sequenced was peripheral blood. The receptors derive from a man aged 55 to 69 who had recovered from COVID-19.

This chain connects TRBV9 to TRBJ1-4; a possible D gene is TRBD1 (5 bases). The germline V gene has CDR1 SGDLS and CDR2 YYNGEE. The V and J ends lost 4 bases and 0 bases respectively, with 13 bases between them. There are 16 residues in the CDR3. The CDR3 nucleotides are TGTGCCAGCAGCACCTCAGGGACTACAACTAATGAAAAACTGTTTTTT. As protein: CASSTSGTTTNEKLFF.

This clone was recorded a few times. CDR3 in amino acids: CASSQGNRINEKLFF. The CDR3 coding sequence is TGTGCCAGCAGCCAAGGAAACAGGATAAATGAAAAACTGTTTTTT. This chain uses TRBV3-1 (or the pseudogene TRBV3-2) with TRBJ1-4; TRBD1 might be the D (5 bases). The ends were cut back, 1 base at V and 5 bases at J, with 11 bases in the middle. Germline CDR1 is LGHDT and CDR2 is YNNKEL (reference sequence). The CDR3 is made up of 15 amino acids.

The chain combines TRBV6-2 or TRBV6-3 with TRBJ2-1; D unresolved. The CDR3 sequence is 11 residues long. V was cut by 6 bases and J by 8 bases, with 8 bases left in between. Germline CDR1 MNHEY, CDR2 SVGEGT. CDR3 in amino acids: CASSPGDEQFF. In nucleotides, the CDR3 is TGTGCCAGCAGCCCCGGAGATGAGCAGTTCTTC.

This chain connects TRBV6-6 to TRBJ2-7; D may be TRBD2 (6 bases). V gave up 5 bases and J gave up 0 bases, with 11 bases separating them. In germline, CDR1 is MNHNY, CDR2 SVGAGI (reference sequence). The CDR3 is 14 residues long. The CDR3 loop reads CASSRRGVSYEQYF. CDR3 DNA: TGTGCCAGCAGTCGCCGCGGGGTCTCCTACGAGCAGTACTTC.

The chain recombines TRBV7-8 with TRBJ1-3; TRBD1 might be the D (5 bases). The V and J ends lost 4 bases and 3 bases respectively, with 13 bases between them. Per the germline V gene, CDR1 is SGHVS and CDR2 is FQNEAQ. The CDR3 spans 15 residues. The CDR3 DNA is TGTGCCAGCAGCTCGCTCAGGGCTGGTGGAAACACCATATATTTT. The encoded protein is CASSSLRAGGNTIYF.

This rearrangement joins TRBV7-2 to TRBJ2-2; no firm D call. The CDR3 totals 13 residues. Germline-derived CDR1 and CDR2 are SGHTA and FQGNSA. The germline V and J ends were trimmed by 3 bases and 4 bases, with 6 bases remaining between them. CDR3 residues: CASSLTTTGELFF. DNA for the CDR3: TGTGCCAGCAGCTTGACAACCACCGGGGAGCTGTTTTTT.

The V gene is TRBV25-1, the J gene TRBJ2-5, with D perhaps matching TRBD1 (6 bases). V lost 5 bases to trimming and J lost 2 bases, with 24 bases between them. The germline V gene has CDR1 MGHDK and CDR2 SYGVNS. The CDR3 extends over 18 amino acids. CDR3 sequence reads: CASSSHGRRGRGQETQYF. The DNA of the CDR3 is TGTGCCAGCAGTTCACACGGTCGCAGGGGACGGGGACAAGAGACCCAGTACTTC.

V is TRBV12-3 or TRBV12-4 and J is TRBJ1-1; TRBD1 aligns across 8 bases. The CDR3 runs 12 residues. After removal of 4 bases from V and 8 bases from J, the junction contained 3 bases not matched to a gene. The CDR3 region has the DNA TGTGCCAGCAGTTCCCGACAGGGGGAAGCTTTCTTT. It specifies CASSSRQGEAFF.

The chain carries TRBV5-5 and TRBJ1-2, with TRBD1 matching 7 bases. V lost 0 bases and J lost 4; bases outside the gene matches: 6. The CDR3 length is 15 residues. Germline-derived CDR1 and CDR2 are SGHKS and YYEKEE (reference sequence). CDR3: CASSLETGRSYGYTF. The CDR3 nucleotides read TGTGCCAGCAGCTTGGAGACAGGGAGGAGCTATGGCTACACCTTC.

The chain carries TRBV5-6 and TRBJ2-3; TRBD1 matches 8 bases. With 4 bases clipped from V and 2 bases from J, the junction kept 9 bases outside the gene matches. The CDR3 is 16 amino acids. Germline values: CDR1 SGHDT, CDR2 YYEEEE. CDR3 residues: CASSRKLRGLTDTQYF. In nucleotides, the CDR3 is TGTGCCAGCAGCCGCAAACTCAGGGGGCTCACAGATACGCAGTATTTT.

The chain's CDR3 is CASSQDIRRYRVGSPLHF. CDR3 coding DNA: TGTGCCAGCAGCCAAGATATAAGGCGGTACAGGGTAGGATCACCCCTCCACTTT. The V and J genes are TRBV14 and TRBJ1-6; D possibly corresponds to TRBD1 (6 bases). CDR3 length: 18 residues. Germline loops: CDR1 SGHDN, CDR2 FVKESK. Trimming took 0 bases from V and 10 from J, leaving 22 bases between them.

The gene calls are TRBV3-1 (or the pseudogene TRBV3-2) and TRBJ2-5; D not certain. Germline loops: CDR1 LGHDT, CDR2 YNNKEL (reference sequence). V lost 2 bases and J 0 bases, leaving 16 bases between the germline ends. The CDR3 sequence is 17 residues long. In DNA, the CDR3 is TGTGCCAGCAGCCAACCCTTGGCGGTGGCGAACCAAGAGACCCAGTACTTC. This codes for CASSQPLAVANQETQYF.

This clone was detected only once. This chain links TRBV28 with TRBJ2-2; 9 bases align to TRBD1. CDR3 size: 15 residues. Trimming took 4 bases from V and 7 from J; bases not matched to a gene: 7. Germline V CDR1 and CDR2: MDHEN, SYDVKM. The CDR3 DNA sequence: TGTGCCAGCAGTTCTTCACAGGGGGCGTTCGGGGAGCTGTTTTTT. Its translation is CASSSSQGAFGELFF.

This rearrangement joins TRBV7-6 to TRBJ1-4, with 10 nucleotides matching TRBD1. This CDR3 comprises 15 residues. V shed 1 base and J 7 bases; nucleotides not matched to a gene: 3. The germline gives CDR1 SGHVS, CDR2 FNYEAQ. The CDR3 nucleotides are TGTGCCAGCAGCTTAGGAGGGACAGGGGCTGAAAAACTGTTTTTT. This encodes CASSLGGTGAEKLFF.

V is TRBV29-1 and J is TRBJ2-1; D unclear. The CDR3 has 14 amino acids. Germline CDR1 reads SQVTM; CDR2 reads ANQGSEA. V lost 3 bases and J lost 0, with 9 bases in between. The CDR3, as DNA: TGCAGCGTTGAGCGGCCCATCTCCTACAATGAGCAGTTCTTC. Its translation: CSVERPISYNEQFF.

J is TRBJ2-7 and V is TRBV5-1; 7 nucleotides line up with TRBD2. Losses at the gene ends were 0 bases for V and 0 bases for J; bases not matched to a gene: 6. The CDR3 is 16 residues long. Germline loops: CDR1 SGHRS, CDR2 YFSETQ. This CDR3 reads CASSLASGVPSYEQYF. The CDR3 DNA sequence: TGCGCCAGCAGCTTGGCTAGCGGAGTTCCCTCCTACGAGCAGTACTTC.

CDR3 in amino acids: CASSYGLAGVDTQYF. The CDR3 nucleotides read TGTGCCAGCAGCTATGGACTAGCGGGGGTTGATACGCAGTATTTT. The chain recombines TRBV6-2 or TRBV6-3 with TRBJ2-3; 13 bases line up with TRBD2. Germline trimming cut 6 bases from V and 6 bases from J; bases unmatched to any gene: 6. Germline V gene sequence: CDR1 MNHEY, CDR2 SVGEGT. The length of the CDR3 is 15 residues.

V and J are TRBV14 and TRBJ1-4; D gene ambiguous. Germline CDR1 and CDR2: SGHDN and FVKESK. The length of the CDR3 is 14 residues. With 4 bases removed from V and 3 bases from J, the gap between germline ends came to 9 bases. CDR3 region: CASSPVAANEKLFF. The CDR3 DNA follows: TGTGCCAGCAGCCCGGTTGCGGCTAATGAAAAACTGTTTTTT.

The V gene is TRBV11-3, the J gene TRBJ2-7; D is ambiguous. Trimming took 0 bases from V and 7 from J, leaving 10 bases between them. This CDR3 is built from 13 residues. Germline V gives CDR1 SGHNT, CDR2 YENEEA. CDR3 sequence reads: CASSLDPLGEQYF. As DNA, the CDR3 is TGTGCCAGCAGCTTAGATCCTCTAGGTGAGCAGTACTTC. The whole variable domain, filled in from reference TRBV11-3 and TRBJ2-7, reads EAGVVQSPRYKIIEKKQPVAFWCNPISGHNTLYWYLQNLGQGPELLIRYENEEAVDDSQLPKDRFSAERLKGVDSTLKIQPAELGDSAVYLCASSLDPLGEQYFGPGTRLTVT.

This clone was found many times. V is TRBV10-3 and J is TRBJ1-3; unclear D gene. There are 15 residues in the CDR3. Germline-derived CDR1 and CDR2 are ENHRY and SYGVKD. The ends were cut back, 0 bases at V and 0 bases at J, with 6 bases in the middle. CDR3 amino acids: CAISESADSGNTIYF. As DNA, the CDR3 is TGTGCCATCAGTGAGTCAGCGGACTCTGGAAACACCATATATTTT.

V and J are TRBV5-1 and TRBJ2-7, with 7 positions matching TRBD1. CDR1 and CDR2 (germline): SGHRS, YFSETQ. V was clipped by 5 bases and J by 0 bases; unmatched bases: 5. The CDR3 is made up of 14 amino acids. This chain's CDR3 is CASSQGQLSYEQYF. In DNA, the CDR3 is TGCGCCAGCAGTCAGGGACAGCTCTCCTACGAGCAGTACTTC. Drawing the rest from reference TRBV5-1 and TRBJ2-7, the complete variable domain is KAGVTQTPRYLIKTRGQQVTLSCSPISGHRSVSWYQQTPGQGLQFLFEYFSETQRNKGNFPGRFSGRQFSNSRSEMNVSTLELGDSALYLCASSQGQLSYEQYFGPGTRLTVT.

The rearrangement joins TRBV5-1 to TRBJ1-3; D is uncertain. Looked up from germline, CDR1 is SGHRS and CDR2 is YFSETQ. This CDR3 is built from 14 residues. V lost 2 bases to trimming and J lost 4 bases, with 10 bases between them. The CDR3 sequence is CASSFDMAGNTIYF. In DNA form, the CDR3 reads TGCGCCAGCAGCTTCGACATGGCCGGAAACACCATATATTTT.

CDR3 sequence: CASSTRDRSREQYF. The CDR3 DNA is TGTGCCAGCAGCACCCGGGACAGGTCCCGTGAGCAGTACTTC. The chain is built from TRBV6-5 and TRBJ2-7, with TRBD1 identical over 8 bases. Trimming took 6 bases from V and 7 from J; bases not matched to a gene: 11. The germline V gene encodes CDR1 MNHEY and CDR2 SVGAGI. This CDR3 is built from 14 residues.

The J gene is TRBJ2-1, the V gene TRBV3-1 (or the pseudogene TRBV3-2); TRBD1 aligns across 9 bases. The germline V gene encodes CDR1 LGHDT and CDR2 YNNKEL (reference sequence). J lost 7 bases, V lost 1 base, and 11 bases had no gene match. The CDR3 is 17 residues long. The CDR3 here is CASSQVGVGQGVNEQFF. The DNA of the CDR3 is TGTGCCAGCAGCCAAGTGGGCGTGGGACAGGGTGTGAATGAGCAGTTCTTC.

J is TRBJ2-2 and V is TRBV5-6; D unresolved. Germline loops: CDR1 SGHDT, CDR2 YYEEEE. This CDR3 comprises 12 residues. Trimming removed 4 bases from V and 3 bases from J, with 4 bases in between. The CDR3 bases are TGTGCCAGCAGCCCGGACACCGGGGAGCTGTTTTTT. Protein sequence: CASSPDTGELFF. Complete variable domain (other parts from reference TRBV5-6 and TRBJ2-2): DAGVTQSPTHLIKTRGQQVTLRCSPKSGHDTVSWYQQALGQGPQFIFQYYEEEERQRGNFPDRFSGHQFPNYSSELNVNALLLGDSALYLCASSPDTGELFFGEGSRLTVL.

The genes are TRBV29-1 and TRBJ2-1, with TRBD2 identical over 8 bases. Germline V gene sequence: CDR1 SQVTM, CDR2 ANQGSEA. The length of the CDR3 is 13 residues. The CDR3 DNA reads TGCGGCGCCCGGGAGGGCCCTAGGAATGAGCAGTTCTTC. It encodes CGAREGPRNEQFF.

This clone has only a few counts. The chain joins TRBV23-1 to TRBJ2-7, with unresolved D. TRBV23-1 is classed as an ORF, of uncertain function. The CDR3 extends over 15 amino acids. The germline V and J ends were trimmed by 4 bases and 3 bases, with 16 bases remaining between them. The CDR3 sequence: CASSPSRVRRYEQYF. In DNA, the CDR3 is TGCGCCAGCAGTCCGTCACGGGTAAGGCGCTACGAGCAGTACTTC.

J is TRBJ2-1 and V is TRBV27, with 11 bases fitting TRBD2. The V and J ends lost 2 bases and 9 bases, in that order; junction bases with no gene match: 9. There are 16 residues in the CDR3. The V gene's germline CDR1 is MNHEY and CDR2 SMNVEV (reference sequence). For the CDR3, the DNA is TGTGCCAGCAGTTTAGATACTAGCGGGGGCTCGGGTGAGCAGTTCTTC. This sequence encodes CASSLDTSGGSGEQFF.

The table lists this clone with a count of one. This CDR3 reads CASSRTGGPEAFF. CDR3 sequence (DNA): TGTGCCAGCTCAAGGACAGGGGGGCCTGAAGCTTTCTTT. This rearrangement joins TRBV18 to TRBJ1-1, with TRBD1 identical over 10 bases. CDR3 size: 13 residues. Germline V gene data show CDR1 as KGHSH and CDR2 as LQKENI. J lost 6 bases, V lost 5 bases, and 3 bases had no gene match.

The chain uses TRBV19 and TRBJ1-1; D gene ambiguous. Trimming pared 1 base from V and 1 base from J, leaving 7 bases between. This CDR3 is built from 14 residues. Germline assignment: CDR1 LNHDA and CDR2 SQIVND (reference sequence). The chain's CDR3 is CASSIVASNTEAFF. The CDR3, as DNA: TGTGCCAGTAGTATAGTGGCCTCGAACACTGAAGCTTTCTTT. Using reference TRBV19 and TRBJ1-1 for the parts outside the CDR3, the full variable domain is DGGITQSPKYLFRKEGQNVTLSCEQNLNHDAMYWYRQDPGQGLRLIYYSQIVNDFQKGDIAEGYSVSREKKESFPLTVTSAQKNPTAFYLCASSIVASNTEAFFGQGTRLTVV.

In nucleotides, the CDR3 is TGTGCCACCAGCAGAGGGGGACAGGCCACCACAGATACGCAGTATTTT. It is translated as CATSRGGQATTDTQYF. J is TRBJ2-3 and V is TRBV15, with 8 positions matching TRBD1. Germline lookup yields CDR1 LNHNV and CDR2 YYDKDF (reference sequence). CDR3 size: 16 residues. Trimming took 1 base from V and 2 from J; bases not matched to a gene: 5. The full variable domain, its missing parts supplied by reference TRBV15 and TRBJ2-3, is DAMVIQNPRYQVTQFGKPVTLSCSQTLNHNVMYWYQQKSSQAPKLLFHYYDKDFNNEADTPDNFQSRRPNTSFCFLDIRSPGLGDTAMYLCATSRGGQATTDTQYFGPGTRLTVL.